The TCR beta chain under discussion was sequenced for a study of radiotherapy plus CTLA-4 blockade in lung cancer. Clones were read by immunoSEQ multiplex PCR, and TCRdb kept only the in-frame ones, dropping some. The sample lists about 100,000 clones, 83% occurring once. Per the germline V gene, CDR1 is LNHDA and CDR2 is SQIVND (reference sequence). V was pared by 4 bases and J by 13 bases, with 22 bases between. This CDR3 contains 14 residues. The clonotype comes from a human donor with non-small cell lung cancer who had stable disease on radiotherapy plus ipilimumab. The input for sequencing was peripheral blood, taken from a patient treated with radiotherapy plus ipilimumab. This sequence joins TRBV19 and TRBJ2-5; no definite D call. The CDR3 nucleotides read TGTGCCAGTAGTACCCCGGGCGAGACGGGTGGGGTGTACTTC. Encoded protein: CASSTPGETGGVYF.